These 28 T cell receptor beta chains originate from one sample sequenced in a study of shared clonotypes between healthy human individuals. Sequencing used immunoSEQ multiplex PCR; TCRdb keeps in-frame clones, though not all of them. In the table there are about 520,000 clones, around 96% of which are singletons. Sequencing was performed on naive CD4+ T cells sorted from blood. The subset: CD45RA+ positively selected. All receptors come from a woman aged 25 to 39 in good health.

J is TRBJ1-5 and V is TRBV28; maybe TRBD1 (5 bases). The CDR3 spans 12 residues. V lost 7 bases, J lost 9 bases, and 13 bases lay in between. Per germline, CDR1 MDHEN and CDR2 SYDVKM. The CDR3 nucleotides are TGTGCCAGCACCCAGGGATTTCGGCCCCAGCATTTT. Protein: CASTQGFRPQHF.

This clone is a singleton in its sample. The V call is TRBV4-2, the J call TRBJ2-3; possible D gene TRBD2, 6 bases. The CDR3 covers 16 residues. Germline loops: CDR1 LGHNA, CDR2 YNFKEQ. V lost 0 bases and J lost 3, with 13 bases in between. CDR3 amino acids: CASSQEIGGRTDTQYF. The DNA of the CDR3 is TGTGCCAGCAGCCAAGAGATCGGGGGTCGGACAGATACGCAGTATTTT.

This chain uses TRBV10-1 with TRBJ2-5; TRBD2 matches 7 bases. Trimming removed 6 bases from V and 1 base from J; junction bases left unmatched: 2. The CDR3 contains 13 residues. Germline loops: CDR1 WNHNN, CDR2 SYGVQD (reference sequence). CDR3 DNA sequence: TGCGCCAGCAGCGGGACTATCCAAGAGACCCAGTACTTC. Translating gives CASSGTIQETQYF.

On this clone: One end of the junction varies from germline; a read error may be responsible. The chain links TRBV4-1 to TRBJ2-5; TRBD1 matches at 7 bases. The CDR3 runs 15 residues. CDR1 MGHRA and CDR2 YSYEKL come from the germline V gene. This CDR3 is CASRRQTGTEETQYF. In DNA, the CDR3 is TGTGCCAGCAGACGACAGACCGGGACAGAAGAGACCCAGTACTTC.

Turning to this clone: Other DNA sequences in this sample translate to the same CDR3. This CDR3 is CASSLGGRTYEQYF. The CDR3 nucleotides read TGTGCCAGCAGTTTAGGGGGCAGGACCTACGAGCAGTACTTC. The V gene is TRBV28, the J gene TRBJ2-7; possibly TRBD1 for D (6 bases). This CDR3 comprises 14 residues. V was pared by 2 bases and J by 2 bases, with 10 bases between. Germline V lookup: CDR1 MDHEN, CDR2 SYDVKM.

This chain uses TRBV7-3 with TRBJ2-2; 7 bases map to TRBD1. CDR3 length: 14 amino acids. Germline trimming cut 5 bases from V and 3 bases from J; bases unmatched to any gene: 3. The germline V gene encodes CDR1 SGHTA and CDR2 FQGTGA. CDR3 sequence: CASSTGQDTGELFF. The CDR3, as DNA: TGTGCCAGCAGCACAGGACAGGACACCGGGGAGCTGTTTTTT.

The V and J genes are TRBV18 and TRBJ1-3; 10 positions agree with TRBD1. Germline V gene sequence: CDR1 KGHSH, CDR2 LQKENI. With V trimmed by 0 bases and J by 0 bases, 2 bases remained unmatched. The CDR3 runs to 17 residues. The CDR3, as DNA: TGTGCCAGCTCACCACCGGGACAGGGGCTCTCTGGAAACACCATATATTTT. Protein product: CASSPPGQGLSGNTIYF.

The chain combines TRBV28 with TRBJ1-5; maybe TRBD1 (5 bases). Germline assignment: CDR1 MDHEN and CDR2 SYDVKM. This CDR3 has 14 residues. V dropped 6 bases and J dropped 4 bases, with 13 bases sitting between them. The CDR3 nucleotides read TGTGCCAGCAGCCTGGGACGGGGGAATCAGCCCCAGCATTTT. Residues: CASSLGRGNQPQHF.

Only one count was recorded for this clone. The chain combines TRBV29-1 with TRBJ2-7; 10 bases agree with TRBD1. This CDR3 is 13 amino acids long. The J segment lost 5 bases and the V segment lost 6 bases, leaving 7 bases of the junction unmatched. CDR1 is SQVTM, CDR2 ANQGSEA, per germline. The CDR3 sequence is CSVNSGTGDEQYF. CDR3 in DNA: TGCAGCGTCAACTCCGGGACAGGGGACGAGCAGTACTTC.

Details on this clone: One end of the junction fails to match germline, which may point to a read error. This same CDR3 is encoded by further DNA sequences in the sample. The chain has TRBV10-3 and TRBJ1-3; D is unresolved. CDR1 is ENHRY and CDR2 is SYGVKD in the germline V gene. The CDR3 totals 12 residues. In DNA form, the CDR3 reads TGTGCCATCAGCGAGTCTGGAAACACCATATATTTT. It is translated as CAISESGNTIYF.

The chain uses TRBV6-5 and TRBJ2-7; the match to TRBD1 covers 7 bases. Germline V gene data show CDR1 as MNHEY and CDR2 as SVGAGI. This CDR3 contains 14 residues. V shed 5 bases, J shed 4 bases, and the junction held 8 bases outside the gene matches. The CDR3 region is CASSPDRLWYEQYF. CDR3 sequence (DNA): TGTGCCAGCAGTCCGGACAGGTTGTGGTACGAGCAGTACTTC.

The rearrangement joins TRBV18 to TRBJ1-5; 7 bases line up with TRBD1. Germline V gene data show CDR1 as KGHSH and CDR2 as LQKENI. CDR3 size: 15 residues. V dropped 4 bases and J dropped 2; count of bases not matched to a gene: 5. The CDR3 protein is CASSRTGSGNQPQHF. The CDR3 DNA is TGTGCCAGCTCACGGACAGGTAGCGGCAATCAGCCCCAGCATTTT.

This chain links TRBV18 with TRBJ2-7; 10 nucleotides line up with TRBD2. Germline CDR1 reads KGHSH; CDR2 reads LQKENI. The V gene end was trimmed by 5 bases and the J gene end by 4 bases; junction bases not matched to a gene: 8. The CDR3 sequence is 15 residues long. In DNA, the CDR3 is TGTGCCAGCTCAAGTCCGGGACTAGCGATTTACGAGCAGTACTTC. Its protein is CASSSPGLAIYEQYF.

The rearrangement uses TRBV18 and TRBJ1-3, with 10 bases that match TRBD1. This CDR3 has 17 residues. Germline CDR1 and CDR2: KGHSH and LQKENI. The V segment lost 6 bases and the J segment 0 bases; nucleotides outside the gene matches: 8. CDR3 DNA: TGTGCCAGCTCTCCCGGGACAGGGGTCCTCTCTGGAAACACCATATATTTT. This sequence encodes CASSPGTGVLSGNTIYF.

A single count supports this clone. The chain has TRBV7-9 and TRBJ1-5, with 11 bases identical to TRBD1. Germline V gene data show CDR1 as SEHNR and CDR2 as FQNEAQ (reference sequence). The CDR3 is 17 residues long. V gave up 5 bases and J gave up 5 bases; unmatched junction bases: 11. CDR3 DNA sequence: TGTGCCAGCAGCCTGGGACAGGGGGATGGGTGGTATCAGCCCCAGCATTTT. It encodes CASSLGQGDGWYQPQHF.

The V and J genes are TRBV2 and TRBJ2-7, with a possible D match to TRBD1 (6 bases). The CDR3 is 14 residues long. V was trimmed by 6 bases and J by 0 bases, leaving 12 bases between them. From germline, CDR1 is SNHLY and CDR2 FYNNEI. DNA for the CDR3: TGTGCCAGCAGGGGGACATCTAGCTCCTACGAGCAGTACTTC. Amino acids: CASRGTSSSYEQYF.

This chain links TRBV11-2 with TRBJ2-7, with D hard to call. The CDR3 sequence is 14 residues long. Germline V gives CDR1 SGHAT, CDR2 FQNNGV. Between the trimmed V and J ends, which lost 4 bases and 0 bases, there was a span of 10 bases. The DNA for the CDR3 is TGTGCCAGCAGCTCAACGATGAGCTCCTACGAGCAGTACTTC. It encodes CASSSTMSSYEQYF.

This clone has a handful of counts. The V call is TRBV4-2, the J call TRBJ2-1; 11 nucleotides agree with TRBD2. This CDR3 has 16 residues. The V gene's germline CDR1 is LGHNA and CDR2 YNFKEQ. V was clipped by 3 bases and J by 9 bases; unmatched bases: 10. In nucleotides, the CDR3 is TGTGCCAGCAGCCATGACACTAGCGGGAGAGGGGGTGAGCAGTTCTTC. Amino acid sequence: CASSHDTSGRGGEQFF.

The CDR3 is CASSVDGPEETQYF. The DNA for the CDR3 is TGTGCCAGCAGTGTTGACGGGCCGGAGGAGACCCAGTACTTC. The V call is TRBV2, the J call TRBJ2-5; D is unresolved. Germline V gene sequence: CDR1 SNHLY, CDR2 FYNNEI. Trimming removed 4 bases at V and 5 bases at J, with 14 bases between. This CDR3 has 14 amino acids.

This clone was seen a single time. The chain carries TRBV30 and TRBJ2-3; no clear D. Per the germline V gene, CDR1 is GTSNPN and CDR2 is SVGIG (reference sequence). This CDR3 contains 11 residues. V was clipped by 0 bases and J by 10 bases, with 8 bases between them. The chain's CDR3 is CAWSVDRSQYF. The CDR3 region has the DNA TGTGCCTGGAGTGTTGACCGTTCGCAGTATTTT.

The chain employs TRBV9 and TRBJ1-3; maybe TRBD1 (6 bases). Germline V gene lookup returns CDR1 SGDLS and CDR2 YYNGEE. CDR3 length: 16 amino acids. Trimming pared 3 bases from V and 4 bases from J, leaving 17 bases between. The CDR3 spells CASSAGQPREGNTIYF. CDR3 sequence (DNA): TGTGCCAGCAGCGCCGGACAGCCCCGAGAAGGAAACACCATATATTTT.

This clone was recorded only once. This rearrangement joins TRBV27 to TRBJ2-7; 12 bases match TRBD2. The CDR3 extends over 16 amino acids. Per the germline V gene, CDR1 is MNHEY and CDR2 is SMNVEV (reference sequence). After removal of 0 bases from V and 4 bases from J, the junction contained 4 bases not matched to a gene. This CDR3 reads CASSLSPTSGRYEQYF. DNA for the CDR3: TGTGCCAGCAGTTTATCCCCGACTAGCGGGAGATACGAGCAGTACTTC.

The rearrangement joins TRBV4-1 to TRBJ1-5; TRBD1 might be the D (5 bases). Germline CDR1 and CDR2: MGHRA and YSYEKL. The ends were cut back, 0 bases at V and 4 bases at J, with 10 bases in the middle. The CDR3 extends over 15 amino acids. The CDR3 DNA reads as TGCGCCAGCAGCCAAGATCGGGGGAGAAATCAGCCCCAGCATTTT. Its protein is CASSQDRGRNQPQHF.

V is TRBV5-1 and J is TRBJ2-7; either TRBD1 or TRBD2 may supply D (5 bases each). Germline-derived CDR1 and CDR2 are SGHRS and YFSETQ. The CDR3 has 14 amino acids. The V and J ends lost 4 bases and 3 bases respectively, with 14 bases between them. The CDR3 loop reads CASSPGAQLYEQYF. The CDR3, as DNA: TGCGCCAGCAGCCCCGGGGCACAGCTCTACGAGCAGTACTTC. Drawing the rest from reference TRBV5-1 and TRBJ2-7, the complete variable domain is KAGVTQTPRYLIKTRGQQVTLSCSPISGHRSVSWYQQTPGQGLQFLFEYFSETQRNKGNFPGRFSGRQFSNSRSEMNVSTLELGDSALYLCASSPGAQLYEQYFGPGTRLTVT.

This clone was seen a single time. This chain uses TRBV18 with TRBJ2-5; TRBD1 is a possible D gene (6 bases). V lost 3 bases, J lost 3 bases, and 14 bases lay in between. Per germline, CDR1 KGHSH and CDR2 LQKENI. The CDR3 is made up of 15 amino acids. The CDR3 is CASSPRTATEETQYF. CDR3 nucleotides: TGTGCCAGCTCACCGCGGACAGCGACTGAAGAGACCCAGTACTTC. The whole variable domain, remainder taken from reference TRBV18 and TRBJ2-5, is NAGVMQNPRHLVRRRGQEARLRCSPMKGHSHVYWYRQLPEEGLKFMVYLQKENIIDESGMPKERFSAEFPKEGPSILRIQQVVRGDSAAYFCASSPRTATEETQYFGPGTRLLVL.

The rearrangement uses TRBV25-1 and TRBJ2-7; 7 nucleotides align to TRBD2. In germline, CDR1 is MGHDK, CDR2 SYGVNS. This CDR3 has 15 amino acids. The V and J ends lost 2 bases and 5 bases, in that order; junction bases with no gene match: 9. For the CDR3, the DNA is TGTGCCAGCAGTGAAGGTGGGGGACTAAGGAACGAGCAGTACTTC. Protein product: CASSEGGGLRNEQYF.

The chain is built from TRBV15 and TRBJ2-1, with no clear D. The CDR3 spans 14 residues. CDR1 and CDR2 (germline): LNHNV, YYDKDF (reference sequence). Trimming shortened V by 1 base and J by 8 bases, and 12 bases separated the two germline ends. The CDR3 spells CATSRGSPLDEQFF. DNA for the CDR3: TGTGCCACCAGCAGAGGATCACCCCTCGATGAGCAGTTCTTC.

CDR3 loop: CASSPDRGLSEQYF. DNA of the CDR3: TGTGCCAGCAGCCCCGACAGGGGCCTATCCGAGCAGTACTTC. The chain joins TRBV16 to TRBJ2-7; TRBD1 agrees at 8 bases. This CDR3 comprises 14 residues. CDR1 and CDR2 (germline): KGHSY, FQNENV. Trimming cost V 4 bases and J 6 bases; bases outside gene matches: 8. The full variable domain, with the rest looked up from reference TRBV16 and TRBJ2-7, is GEEVAQTPKHLVRGEGQKAKLYCAPIKGHSYVFWYQQVLKNEFKFLISFQNENVFDETGMPKERFSAKCLPNSPCSLEIQATKLEDSAVYFCASSPDRGLSEQYFGPGTRLTVT.